The 14 T cell receptor beta chains in this list originate from one sample, sequenced in a study of cytomegalovirus exposure and HLA in healthy donors. It was with 60 Vbeta and 13 Jbeta primers that the PCR ran. Using immunoSEQ multiplex PCR, the repertoire was profiled, and TCRdb retains in-frame clones only, with some absent. The sample shows 95,000 to 150,000 clones, around 74% of them seen only once. Sequencing was done on a sample of PBMCs. The receptors come from a man aged 60-69 years in good health and CMV-seropositive.

The J gene is TRBJ1-2, the V gene TRBV2, with 8 positions matching TRBD1. This CDR3 region has 12 residues. Germline assignment: CDR1 SNHLY and CDR2 FYNNEI. V was clipped by 6 bases and J by 8 bases; unmatched bases: 5. CDR3 nucleotides: TGTGCCAGCAGCCGACAGGGGAACGGCTACACCTTC. Translation: CASSRQGNGYTF.

The count of this clone is one. V gene TRBV27 combines with J gene TRBJ1-5; unclear D gene. The V end was cut by 3 bases, the J end by 5 bases, with 8 bases between. This CDR3 contains 13 residues. Per germline, CDR1 MNHEY and CDR2 SMNVEV (reference sequence). The CDR3 DNA sequence: TGTGCCAGCAGTTTTTCGGCGGATCAGCCCCAGCATTTT. Encoded protein: CASSFSADQPQHF.

This clone was observed a single time. Mismatch with germline at one junction end may stem from a read error. This CDR3 is also generated by other DNA sequences in the sample. The chain recombines TRBV6-6 with TRBJ1-5, with D perhaps TRBD1 (6 bases). The CDR3 covers 14 residues. Per germline, CDR1 MNHNY and CDR2 SVGAGI (reference sequence). The CDR3 nucleotides are TGTGCCAGTAGTTCCCACAGGGACAATCAGCCCCAGCATTTT. Amino acids: CASSSHRDNQPQHF.

The chain is built from TRBV5-1 and TRBJ1-1; perhaps TRBD1 as D (5 bases). Germline CDR1 is SGHRS and CDR2 is YFSETQ. Trimming stripped 6 bases from V and 4 bases from J, with 19 bases between. The CDR3 runs to 15 residues. CDR3 nucleotide sequence: TGCGCCAGCACTACCCGGGGGGGGTCGACCACTGAAGCTTTCTTT. It specifies CASTTRGGSTTEAFF.

The V call is TRBV27, the J call TRBJ2-1; TRBD1 matches at 11 bases. V lost 5 bases to trimming and J lost 3 bases; unmatched junction nucleotides: 3. Germline V gives CDR1 MNHEY, CDR2 SMNVEV (reference sequence). The CDR3 runs to 15 residues. CDR3 protein: CASSPGQGDYNEQFF. CDR3 bases: TGTGCCAGCAGTCCGGGACAGGGGGACTACAATGAGCAGTTCTTC.

The J gene is TRBJ2-3, the V gene TRBV10-3, with 14 bases that match TRBD2. The CDR3 covers 14 residues. V trimming: 10 bases; J trimming: 6 bases; junction bases outside the gene matches: 6. Germline CDR1 reads ENHRY; CDR2 reads SYGVKD. CDR3 residues: CATRTSGRRDTQYF. The CDR3 nucleotides are TGTGCCACTCGGACTAGCGGGAGGAGGGATACGCAGTATTTT.

This clone was counted ten times or more. This chain joins TRBV4-1 and TRBJ1-1, with D possibly being TRBD1 (6 bases). V dropped 0 bases and J dropped 4 bases, with 30 bases sitting between them. The germline CDR1 and CDR2 sequences are MGHRA and YSYEKL. The length of the CDR3 is 21 residues. The chain's CDR3 is CASSQDWQVGAVRRRSTEAFF. Here the CDR3 DNA reads TGCGCCAGCAGCCAAGATTGGCAGGTGGGGGCAGTGAGACGGCGTAGCACTGAAGCTTTCTTT.

The chain uses TRBV6-1 and TRBJ1-2; no definite D call. CDR1 and CDR2 from the germline V gene are MNHNS and SASEGT. This CDR3 is built from 12 residues. Trimming left V 3 bases short and J 4 bases short, with 6 bases between. CDR3: CASSDGGYGYTF. CDR3 bases: TGTGCCAGCAGTGACGGAGGCTATGGCTACACCTTC.

Remarks on this clone: Other DNA sequences of this sample code for an identical CDR3. This CDR3 is CSVGQGLYGYTF. CDR3 coding DNA: TGCAGCGTTGGTCAGGGGTTATATGGCTACACCTTC. This rearrangement joins TRBV29-1 to TRBJ1-2, with D possibly TRBD1 on 6 matching bases. Germline CDR1 SQVTM, CDR2 ANQGSEA. This CDR3 comprises 12 residues. V shed 4 bases and J shed 5 bases, with 11 bases lying between them.

The chain is built from TRBV5-1 and TRBJ2-2, with 12 bases matching TRBD1. The CDR3 sequence is 19 residues long. J lost 4 bases, V lost 0 bases, and 10 bases had no gene match. CDR1 is SGHRS, CDR2 YFSETQ, per germline. In DNA form, the CDR3 reads TGCGCCAGCAGCTTGGCCGTGGGACAGGGGGCGCTTAGCACCGGGGAGCTGTTTTTT. This translates into CASSLAVGQGALSTGELFF.

The chain is built from TRBV6-5 and TRBJ2-7; unclear D gene. Germline lookup yields CDR1 MNHEY and CDR2 SVGAGI. This CDR3 spans 13 amino acids. V was trimmed by 5 bases and J by 0 bases, leaving 8 bases between them. In nucleotides, the CDR3 is TGTGCCAGCAGTCGACGGAGCTCCTACGAGCAGTACTTC. Amino acids: CASSRRSSYEQYF.

The chain is built from TRBV4-1 and TRBJ2-7; 7 nucleotides align to TRBD1. The CDR3 contains 15 residues. Germline values: CDR1 MGHRA, CDR2 YSYEKL. J lost 0 bases, V lost 2 bases, and 4 bases had no gene match. CDR3 sequence (DNA): TGCGCCAGCAGCCAATACAGGGGTGTCTCCTACGAGCAGTACTTC. Translated: CASSQYRGVSYEQYF.

V usage is TRBV5-1 and J usage is TRBJ1-2; 7 nucleotides agree with TRBD1. J lost 7 bases, V lost 0 bases, and 6 bases had no gene match. This CDR3 has 14 residues. From germline, CDR1 is SGHRS and CDR2 YFSETQ. The CDR3 DNA reads TGCGCCAGCAGCTTGGGACAGGGATCTTCTGGCTACACCTTC. It encodes CASSLGQGSSGYTF.

The J gene is TRBJ2-3, the V gene TRBV9, with TRBD2 as a possible D gene (6 bases). This CDR3 region has 16 residues. V was shortened by 4 bases and J by 1 base, with 16 bases between the two germline ends. Germline V CDR1 and CDR2: SGDLS, YYNGEE. Here the CDR3 reads CASSPQLATGTDTQYF. CDR3 nucleotides: TGTGCCAGCAGCCCCCAACTAGCTACGGGCACAGATACGCAGTATTTT.